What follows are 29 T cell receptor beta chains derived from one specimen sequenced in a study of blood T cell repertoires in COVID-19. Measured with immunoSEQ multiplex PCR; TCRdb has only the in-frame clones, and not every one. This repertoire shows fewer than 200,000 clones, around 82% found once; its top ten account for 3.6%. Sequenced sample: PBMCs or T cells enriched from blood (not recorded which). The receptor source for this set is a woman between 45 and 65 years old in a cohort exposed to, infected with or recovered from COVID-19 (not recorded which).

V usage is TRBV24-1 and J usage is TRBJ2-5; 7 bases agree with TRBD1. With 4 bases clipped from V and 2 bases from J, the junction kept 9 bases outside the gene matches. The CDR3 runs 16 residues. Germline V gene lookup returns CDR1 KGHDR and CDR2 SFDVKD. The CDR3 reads CATSDLRPGQQETQYF. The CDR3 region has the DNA TGTGCCACCAGTGACCTTCGTCCGGGACAGCAAGAGACCCAGTACTTC.

CDR3 residues: CASSRDSTGNTIYF. Here the CDR3 DNA reads TGTGCCAGCAGCCGGGACAGCACCGGAAACACCATATATTTT. J is TRBJ1-3 and V is TRBV5-6; 7 bases line up with TRBD1. Germline trimming cut 4 bases from V and 4 bases from J; bases unmatched to any gene: 5. CDR3 length: 14 amino acids. Germline V gives CDR1 SGHDT, CDR2 YYEEEE.

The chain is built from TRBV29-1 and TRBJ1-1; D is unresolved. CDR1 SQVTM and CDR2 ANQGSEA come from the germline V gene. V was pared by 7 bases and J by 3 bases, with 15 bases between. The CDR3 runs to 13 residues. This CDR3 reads CSARTLSDTEAFF. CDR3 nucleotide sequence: TGCAGCGCTAGAACCCTTTCGGACACTGAAGCTTTCTTT.

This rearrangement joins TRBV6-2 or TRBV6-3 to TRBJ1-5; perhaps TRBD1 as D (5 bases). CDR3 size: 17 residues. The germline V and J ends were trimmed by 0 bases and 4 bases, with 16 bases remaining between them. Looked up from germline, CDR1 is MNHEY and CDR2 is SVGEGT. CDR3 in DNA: TGTGCCAGCAGTTACTCGATTCCCAGGGTTACAAATCAGCCCCAGCATTTT. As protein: CASSYSIPRVTNQPQHF.

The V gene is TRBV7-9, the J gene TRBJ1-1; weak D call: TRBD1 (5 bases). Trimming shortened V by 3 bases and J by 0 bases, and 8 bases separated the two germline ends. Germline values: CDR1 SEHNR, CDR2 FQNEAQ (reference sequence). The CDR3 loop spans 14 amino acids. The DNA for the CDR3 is TGTGCCAGCAGCTTCACACAGGTGAACACTGAAGCTTTCTTT. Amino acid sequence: CASSFTQVNTEAFF.

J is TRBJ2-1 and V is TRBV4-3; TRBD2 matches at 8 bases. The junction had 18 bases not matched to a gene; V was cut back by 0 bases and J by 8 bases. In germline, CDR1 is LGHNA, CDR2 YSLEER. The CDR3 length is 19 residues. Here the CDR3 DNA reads TGCGCCAGCAGCCAAGATCCGGGGGGGGGAGATTCTTACTTTGATGAGCAGTTCTTC. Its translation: CASSQDPGGGDSYFDEQFF.

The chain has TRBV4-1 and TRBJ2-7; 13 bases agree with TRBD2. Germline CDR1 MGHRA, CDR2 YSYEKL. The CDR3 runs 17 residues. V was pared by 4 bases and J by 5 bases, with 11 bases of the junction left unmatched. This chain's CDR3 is CASSPPAGLAGENEQYF. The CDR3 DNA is TGCGCCAGCAGCCCCCCAGCCGGACTAGCGGGAGAGAACGAGCAGTACTTC.

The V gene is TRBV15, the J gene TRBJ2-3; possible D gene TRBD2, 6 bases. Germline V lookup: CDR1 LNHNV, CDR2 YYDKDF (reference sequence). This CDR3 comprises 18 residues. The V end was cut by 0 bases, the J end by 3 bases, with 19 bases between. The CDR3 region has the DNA TGTGCCACCAGCAGAGATCGACCACTAGCCCGGATAACAGATACGCAGTATTTT. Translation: CATSRDRPLARITDTQYF.

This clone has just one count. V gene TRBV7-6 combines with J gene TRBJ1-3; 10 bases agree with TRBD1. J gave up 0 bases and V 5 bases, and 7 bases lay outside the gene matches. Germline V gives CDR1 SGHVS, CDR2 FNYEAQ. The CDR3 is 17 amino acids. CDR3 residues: CASSLLGQGNSGNTIYF. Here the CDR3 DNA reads TGTGCCAGCAGCCTACTGGGACAGGGGAACTCTGGAAACACCATATATTTT.

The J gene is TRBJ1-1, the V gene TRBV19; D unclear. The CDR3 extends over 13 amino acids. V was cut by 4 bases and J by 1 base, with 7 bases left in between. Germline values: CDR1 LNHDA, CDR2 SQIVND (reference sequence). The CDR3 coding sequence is TGTGCCAGTAGTAGGGCAGGGAACACTGAAGCTTTCTTT. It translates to CASSRAGNTEAFF.

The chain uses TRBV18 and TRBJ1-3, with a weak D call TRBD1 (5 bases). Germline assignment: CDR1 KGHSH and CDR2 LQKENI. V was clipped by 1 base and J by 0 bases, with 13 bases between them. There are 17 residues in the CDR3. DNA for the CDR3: TGTGCCAGCTCACCACAGGGCAGGGCAATCTCTGGAAACACCATATATTTT. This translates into CASSPQGRAISGNTIYF.

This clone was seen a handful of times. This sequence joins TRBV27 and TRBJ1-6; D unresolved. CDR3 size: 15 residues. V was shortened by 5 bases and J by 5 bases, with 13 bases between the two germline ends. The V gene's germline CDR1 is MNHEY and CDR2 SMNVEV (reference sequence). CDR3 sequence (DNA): TGTGCCAGCAGTCCCTCGGGGTTGAATAATTCACCCCTCCACTTT. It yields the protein CASSPSGLNNSPLHF.

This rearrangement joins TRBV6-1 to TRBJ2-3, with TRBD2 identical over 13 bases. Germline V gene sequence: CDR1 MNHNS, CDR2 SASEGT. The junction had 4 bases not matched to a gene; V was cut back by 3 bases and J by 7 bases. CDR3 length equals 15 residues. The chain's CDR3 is CASSEGLAGSNTQYF. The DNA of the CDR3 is TGTGCCAGCAGTGAGGGACTAGCGGGATCGAATACGCAGTATTTT.

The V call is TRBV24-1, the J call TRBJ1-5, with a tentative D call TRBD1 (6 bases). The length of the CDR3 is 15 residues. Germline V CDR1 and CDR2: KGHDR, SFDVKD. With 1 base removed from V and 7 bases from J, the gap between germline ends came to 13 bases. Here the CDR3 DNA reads TGTGCCACCAGTGATTTTGGACAGAGCGTGCAGCCCCAGCATTTT. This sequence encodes CATSDFGQSVQPQHF.

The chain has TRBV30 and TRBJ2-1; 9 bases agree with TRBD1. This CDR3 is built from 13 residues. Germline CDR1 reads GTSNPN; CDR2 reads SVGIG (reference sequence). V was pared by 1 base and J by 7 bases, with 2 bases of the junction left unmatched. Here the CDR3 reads CAWSGDRGNEQFF. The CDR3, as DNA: TGTGCCTGGAGTGGAGACAGGGGGAATGAGCAGTTCTTC. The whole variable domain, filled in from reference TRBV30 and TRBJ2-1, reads SQTIHQWPATLVQPVGSPLSLECTVEGTSNPNLYWYRQAAGRGLQLLFYSVGIGQISSEVPQNLSASRPQDRQFILSSKKLLLSDSGFYLCAWSGDRGNEQFFGPGTRLTVL.

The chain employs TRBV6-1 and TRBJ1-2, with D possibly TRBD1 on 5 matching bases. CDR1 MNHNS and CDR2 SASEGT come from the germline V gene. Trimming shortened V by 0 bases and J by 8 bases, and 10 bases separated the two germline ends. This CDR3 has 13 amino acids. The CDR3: CASSEARGGGYTF. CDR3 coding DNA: TGTGCCAGCAGTGAAGCAAGGGGTGGGGGCTACACCTTC.

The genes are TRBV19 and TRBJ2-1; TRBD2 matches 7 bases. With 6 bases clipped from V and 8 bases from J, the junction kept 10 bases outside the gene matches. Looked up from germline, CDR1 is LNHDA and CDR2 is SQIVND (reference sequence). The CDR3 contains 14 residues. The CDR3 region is CASRLWEGRYEQFF. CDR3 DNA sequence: TGTGCCAGTAGGCTTTGGGAGGGTCGGTATGAGCAGTTCTTC.

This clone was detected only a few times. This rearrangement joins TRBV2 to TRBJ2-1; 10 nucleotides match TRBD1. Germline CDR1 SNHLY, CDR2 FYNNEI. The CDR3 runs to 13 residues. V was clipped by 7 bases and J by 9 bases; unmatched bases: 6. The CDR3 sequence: CASKGQGLSEQFF. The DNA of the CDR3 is TGTGCCAGCAAGGGACAGGGGCTCAGTGAGCAGTTCTTC.

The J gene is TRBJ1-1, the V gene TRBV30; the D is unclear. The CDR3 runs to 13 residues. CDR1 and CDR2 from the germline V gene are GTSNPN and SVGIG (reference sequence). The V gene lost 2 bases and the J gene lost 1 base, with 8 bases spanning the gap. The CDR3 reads CAWSQTGNTEAFF. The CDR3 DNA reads TGTGCCTGGAGTCAAACCGGGAACACTGAAGCTTTCTTT.

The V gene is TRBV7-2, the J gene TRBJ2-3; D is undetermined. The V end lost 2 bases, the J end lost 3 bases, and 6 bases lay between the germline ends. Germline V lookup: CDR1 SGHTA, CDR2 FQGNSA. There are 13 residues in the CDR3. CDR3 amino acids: CASSLSRTDTQYF. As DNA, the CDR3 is TGTGCCAGCAGCTTAAGTAGAACAGATACGCAGTATTTT.

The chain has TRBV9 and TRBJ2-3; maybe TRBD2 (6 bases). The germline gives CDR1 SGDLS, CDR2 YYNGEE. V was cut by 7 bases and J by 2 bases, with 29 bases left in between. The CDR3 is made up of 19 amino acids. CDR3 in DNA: TGTGCCAGCGGCACCGGGGTGAGCGGAGGGCTTTACTCCACAGATACGCAGTATTTT. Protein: CASGTGVSGGLYSTDTQYF.

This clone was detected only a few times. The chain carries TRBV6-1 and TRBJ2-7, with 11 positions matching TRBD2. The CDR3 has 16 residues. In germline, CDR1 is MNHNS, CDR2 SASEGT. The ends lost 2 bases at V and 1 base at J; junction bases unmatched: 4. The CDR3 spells CASSESGLAASYEQYF. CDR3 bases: TGTGCCAGCAGTGAATCGGGACTAGCGGCGTCCTACGAGCAGTACTTC.

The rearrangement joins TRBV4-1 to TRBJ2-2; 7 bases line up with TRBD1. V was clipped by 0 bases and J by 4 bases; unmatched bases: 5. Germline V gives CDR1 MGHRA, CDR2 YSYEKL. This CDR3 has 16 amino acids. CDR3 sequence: CASSQETGWSTGELFF. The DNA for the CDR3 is TGCGCCAGCAGCCAAGAGACAGGGTGGTCCACCGGGGAGCTGTTTTTT.

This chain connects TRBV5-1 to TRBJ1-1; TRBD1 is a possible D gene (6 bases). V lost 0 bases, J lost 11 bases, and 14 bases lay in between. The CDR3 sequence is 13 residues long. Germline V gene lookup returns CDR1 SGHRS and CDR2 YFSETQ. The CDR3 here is CASSLDQGRGAFF. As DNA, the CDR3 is TGCGCCAGCAGCTTGGACCAGGGGCGTGGTGCTTTCTTT. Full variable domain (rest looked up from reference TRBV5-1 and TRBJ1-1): KAGVTQTPRYLIKTRGQQVTLSCSPISGHRSVSWYQQTPGQGLQFLFEYFSETQRNKGNFPGRFSGRQFSNSRSEMNVSTLELGDSALYLCASSLDQGRGAFFGQGTRLTVV.

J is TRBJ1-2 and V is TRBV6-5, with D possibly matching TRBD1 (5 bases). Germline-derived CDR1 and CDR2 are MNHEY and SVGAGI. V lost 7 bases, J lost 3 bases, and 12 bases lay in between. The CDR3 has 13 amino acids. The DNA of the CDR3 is TGTGCCAGCACACAGGACGGGCACTATGGCTACACCTTC. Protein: CASTQDGHYGYTF.

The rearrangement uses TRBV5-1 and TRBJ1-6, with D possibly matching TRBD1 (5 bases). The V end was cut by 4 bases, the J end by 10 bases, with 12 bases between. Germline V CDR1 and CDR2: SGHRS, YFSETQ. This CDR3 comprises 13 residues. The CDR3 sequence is CASSAGSGSPLHF. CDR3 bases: TGCGCCAGCAGCGCCGGATCAGGGTCACCCCTCCACTTT.

The CDR3 is CASSTTDSITNEKLFF. The CDR3 nucleotides are TGTGCCAGCAGCACTACCGACAGTATAACTAATGAAAAACTGTTTTTT. This chain links TRBV7-9 with TRBJ1-4; tentatively, D is TRBD1 (5 bases). The V gene's germline CDR1 is SEHNR and CDR2 FQNEAQ (reference sequence). This CDR3 is built from 16 residues. V lost 5 bases to trimming and J lost 1 base, with 14 bases between them.

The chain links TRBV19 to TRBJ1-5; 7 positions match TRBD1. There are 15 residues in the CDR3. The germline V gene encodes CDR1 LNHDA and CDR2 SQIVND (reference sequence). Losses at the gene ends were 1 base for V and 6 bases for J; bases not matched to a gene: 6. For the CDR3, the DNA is TGTGCCAGTAGTATAGGGACAGGAGGTCGTCAGCCCCAGCATTTT. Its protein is CASSIGTGGRQPQHF.

CDR3 sequence (DNA): TGTGCCAGCAGCCATGGAGGAGCCGGGAGTACTGAAGCTTTCTTT. Its translation is CASSHGGAGSTEAFF. The chain couples TRBV7-2 to TRBJ1-1; D unresolved. Germline CDR1 SGHTA, CDR2 FQGNSA. V was shortened by 5 bases and J by 5 bases, with 18 bases between the two germline ends. CDR3 size: 15 residues.